One sample yielded the 21 T cell receptor beta chains listed below, sequenced in a study of CD8+CD57+ T cells in acquired aplastic anemia (dated 2018 in TCRdb). TCRdb names Illumina HiSeq 2000 as the instrument used. Genomic DNA was used as template for profiling of TCR beta VDJ combinations and CDR3 sequences. TCRdb trimmed public reads at Q25 via fastp, called clones via MiXCR and kept in-frame beta chains. CDR3 protein duplicates are merged, each entry listing the most common genes and DNA. This sample has about 240,000 distinct CDR3 sequences in its table, and around half of those were observed once. The biggest ten clones account for approximately 8% of the sample. Flow cytometry had shown CD8+CD57+ cell expansion in the patients selected for sequencing. The sample was sorted CD4+, CD8+, or CD8+CD57+ T cells (not recorded which) from PBMCs. Receptors originate from a human donor with aplastic anemia.

CDR3 sequence: CASRATSEDTQYF. In DNA, the CDR3 is TGCGCCAGCCGGGCCACGAGTGAAGATACGCAGTATTTT. This sequence joins TRBV5-1 and TRBJ2-3; D is unresolved. CDR1 and CDR2 from the germline V gene are SGHRS and YFSETQ. V dropped 7 bases and J dropped 5 bases, with 14 bases sitting between them. This CDR3 spans 13 amino acids.

This chain uses TRBV19 with TRBJ1-1; D unclear. From germline, CDR1 is LNHDA and CDR2 SQIVND (reference sequence). The CDR3 contains 12 residues. Trimming cost V 5 bases and J 1 base, with 5 bases left between them. CDR3 bases: TGTGCCAGTAGTGGACGGAACACTGAAGCTTTCTTT. It specifies CASSGRNTEAFF.

J is TRBJ2-3 and V is TRBV9, with D tentatively TRBD2 (5 bases). The CDR3 contains 14 residues. V was shortened by 0 bases and J by 5 bases, with 10 bases between the two germline ends. Germline loops: CDR1 SGDLS, CDR2 YYNGEE. The CDR3 reads CASSVDGVIDTQYF. The CDR3 DNA reads as TGTGCCAGCAGCGTAGACGGGGTGATAGATACGCAGTATTTT. Based on the CDR3 plus reference TRBV9 and TRBJ2-3, the full variable domain is DSGVTQTPKHLITATGQRVTLRCSPRSGDLSVYWYQQSLDQGLQFLIQYYNGEERAKGNILERFSAQQFPDLHSELNLSSLELGDSALYFCASSVDGVIDTQYFGPGTRLTVL.

To note about this clonotype: This may stem from a read error, because a much larger clone lies one nucleotide away. The V and J genes are TRBV9 and TRBJ2-7; D ambiguous. This CDR3 has 15 residues. V was clipped by 0 bases and J by 2 bases, with 12 bases between them. Germline assignment: CDR1 SGDLS and CDR2 YYNGEE. The CDR3 reads CASSVDSTRPYEQYF. The CDR3 DNA is TGTGCCAGCAGCGTAGATTCAACGCGACCCTACGAGCAGTACTTC.

This clonotype was seen repeatedly, ten times or more. V gene TRBV7-8 combines with J gene TRBJ1-5; no firm D call. The CDR3 spans 15 residues. Germline loops: CDR1 SGHVS, CDR2 FQNEAQ. V was clipped by 0 bases and J by 4 bases, with 10 bases between them. The CDR3 reads CASSLALPTNQPQHF. The DNA for the CDR3 is TGTGCCAGCAGCTTAGCTCTACCGACTAATCAGCCCCAGCATTTT.

In this sample, this clonotype turned up a few times. In DNA, the CDR3 is TGCGCCAGCAGCCAAGTTTCGGGACTAGCGTTTCAAGATACGCAGTATTTT. Translated, it gives CASSQVSGLAFQDTQYF. J is TRBJ2-3 and V is TRBV5-1, with 10 bases aligning to TRBD2. Germline assignment: CDR1 SGHRS and CDR2 YFSETQ. The CDR3 loop spans 17 amino acids. Trimming at V came to 4 bases and at J to 5 bases, leaving 13 bases not matched to a gene.

The chain carries TRBV29-1 and TRBJ2-1; D remains ambiguous. Deletions cut 7 bases from V and 15 bases from J, with 19 bases between. Per germline, CDR1 SQVTM and CDR2 ANQGSEA. CDR3 length equals 11 residues. The CDR3 sequence is CSGTIGPVLFF. CDR3 bases: TGCAGCGGTACAATTGGGCCTGTATTGTTCTTC.

The V call is TRBV29-1, the J call TRBJ2-7; D is undetermined. Trimming shortened V by 0 bases and J by 2 bases, and 11 bases separated the two germline ends. In germline, CDR1 is SQVTM, CDR2 ANQGSEA. The CDR3 spans 14 residues. Here the CDR3 DNA reads TGCAGCGTTGAAGATCTTTACGTTCCCTACGAGCAGTACGTC. The encoded protein is CSVEDLYVPYEQYV.

This clonotype was recorded a few times. The rearrangement joins TRBV4-3 to TRBJ1-3, with D uncertain. The CDR3 sequence is 18 residues long. The germline V gene encodes CDR1 LGHNA and CDR2 YSLEER. V was pared by 0 bases and J by 0 bases, with 15 bases between. The CDR3 here is CASSQDRFGTNSGNTIYF. DNA for the CDR3: TGCGCCAGCAGCCAAGATAGGTTTGGCACAAACTCTGGAAACACCATATATTTT.

V is TRBV20-1 and J is TRBJ2-7; D perhaps matches TRBD1 (5 bases). The V gene lost 4 bases and the J gene lost 4 bases, with 11 bases spanning the gap. This CDR3 has 12 amino acids. Per germline, CDR1 DFQATT and CDR2 SNEGSKA (reference sequence). This chain's CDR3 is CSATQTDYEQYF. CDR3 bases: TGCAGTGCTACACAGACAGATTACGAGCAGTACTTC.

In regard to this clonotype: An end of the junction does not agree with germline; a read error may underlie this. The V gene is TRBV20-1, the J gene TRBJ1-1, with D possibly matching TRBD1 (6 bases). The CDR3 has 14 amino acids. Per the germline V gene, CDR1 is DFQATT and CDR2 is SNEGSKA (reference sequence). The CDR3 DNA sequence: TGCGGTGCTAGAGATGGGGGCGGTAACACTGAAGCTTTCTTT. Residues: CGARDGGGNTEAFF.

The V call is TRBV7-8, the J call TRBJ2-1; the D is unclear. Trimming pared 1 base from V and 12 bases from J, leaving 13 bases between. CDR1 is SGHVS and CDR2 is FQNEAQ in the germline V gene. CDR3 size: 13 residues. The CDR3 DNA reads as TGTGCCAGCAGCTTAGACTACTCCCTTCGGCAGTTCTTC. It codes for CASSLDYSLRQFF. Full variable domain (missing parts from reference TRBV7-8 and TRBJ2-1): GAGVSQSPRYKVAKRGQDVALRCDPISGHVSLFWYQQALGQGPEFLTYFQNEAQLDKSGLPSDRFFAERPEGSVSTLKIQRTQQEDSAVYLCASSLDYSLRQFFGPGTRLTVL.

The rearrangement links TRBV7-9 to TRBJ2-5; TRBD1 matches at 7 bases. V trimming: 2 bases; J trimming: 3 bases; junction bases outside the gene matches: 18. The CDR3 extends over 19 amino acids. The germline V gene encodes CDR1 SEHNR and CDR2 FQNEAQ (reference sequence). The CDR3 protein is CASSLQGVYEQYLKETQYF. CDR3 in DNA: TGTGCCAGCAGCTTACAGGGGGTTTACGAGCAGTACTTAAAAGAGACCCAGTACTTC.

In the case of this clonotype: With a much larger clone just one base away, this may be a read error. The chain links TRBV7-2 to TRBJ1-2; D unclear. CDR1 and CDR2 from the germline V gene are SGHTA and FQGNSA. The CDR3 is made up of 14 amino acids. The V gene lost 5 bases and the J gene lost 4 bases, with 14 bases spanning the gap. The CDR3 reads CASSRLIGIYGYTF. CDR3 DNA sequence: TGTGCCAGCAGCCGATTGATAGGGATCTATGGCTACACCTTC.

About this clonotype itself: A read error may explain this, as a much larger clone is one base away. The chain has TRBV27 and TRBJ2-2; weak D call: TRBD2 (5 bases). Per the germline V gene, CDR1 is MNHEY and CDR2 is SMNVEV (reference sequence). V lost 5 bases and J 7 bases, leaving 8 bases between the germline ends. The length of the CDR3 is 12 residues. In nucleotides, the CDR3 is TGTGCCAGCAGTCACGGGGTCGGGGAGCTGTTTTTT. This gives the protein CASSHGVGELFF.

This clonotype was recorded once. The gene calls are TRBV29-1 and TRBJ1-1; D is ambiguous. This CDR3 comprises 11 residues. CDR1 and CDR2 from the germline V gene are SQVTM and ANQGSEA. The V end was cut by 4 bases, the J end by 5 bases, with 8 bases between. CDR3 loop: CSVAGRTEAFF. DNA of the CDR3: TGCAGCGTTGCGGGCAGGACTGAAGCTTTCTTT.

The chain employs TRBV20-1 and TRBJ2-3; D not certain. CDR1 is DFQATT and CDR2 is SNEGSKA in the germline V gene (reference sequence). Trimming shortened V by 0 bases and J by 0 bases, and 10 bases separated the two germline ends. The CDR3 runs 15 residues. In DNA form, the CDR3 reads TGCAGTGCTAGAGATGGTTCGGACAGCACAGATACGCAGTATTTT. This sequence encodes CSARDGSDSTDTQYF.

The sample holds a few counts of this clonotype. V gene TRBV19 combines with J gene TRBJ1-1; TRBD1 matches at 8 bases. V shed 6 bases, J shed 5 bases, and the junction held 8 bases outside the gene matches. Germline V gene data show CDR1 as LNHDA and CDR2 as SQIVND (reference sequence). This CDR3 spans 14 amino acids. CDR3 in DNA: TGTGCCAGTAGAGGACAGGGTGAGTCAACTGAAGCTTTCTTT. Translation gives CASRGQGESTEAFF.

V is TRBV29-1 and J is TRBJ1-2; 7 nucleotides agree with TRBD1. The CDR3 is 17 amino acids. V lost 4 bases to trimming and J lost 0 bases; unmatched junction nucleotides: 14. CDR1 and CDR2 (germline): SQVTM, ANQGSEA. The CDR3 DNA reads TGCAGCGTTGCTCCAAGGGGACAGACCGCCACTAACTATGGCTACACCTTC. Protein: CSVAPRGQTATNYGYTF.

Concerning this clonotype: The missing conserved phenylalanine or tryptophan at the end of this CDR3 makes a read error likely. V usage is TRBV10-2 and J usage is TRBJ2-1; no clear D gene. The CDR3 spans 16 residues. Germline CDR1 WSHSY, CDR2 SAAADI. The CDR3 here is CASSEKDGSSCNEQFL. CDR3 nucleotides: TGCGCCAGCAGTGAGAAGGACGGAAGCTCCTGCAATGAGCAGTTCCTC.

Details on this clonotype: A much more abundant neighbour one base away suggests this may be a read error. This chain links TRBV5-5 with TRBJ2-1; no clear D. The CDR3 runs to 17 residues. Looked up from germline, CDR1 is SGHKS and CDR2 is YYEKEE (reference sequence). CDR3: CASSGSTKVATYNEQSF. Written as DNA, the CDR3 is TGTGCCAGCAGCGGCAGTACCAAGGTGGCGACCTACAATGAGCAGTCCTTC. Drawing the rest from reference TRBV5-5 and TRBJ2-1, the complete variable domain is DAGVTQSPTHLIKTRGQQVTLRCSPISGHKSVSWYQQVLGQGPQFIFQYYEKEERGRGNFPDRFSARQFPNYSSELNVNALLLGDSALYLCASSGSTKVATYNEQSFGPGTRLTVL.